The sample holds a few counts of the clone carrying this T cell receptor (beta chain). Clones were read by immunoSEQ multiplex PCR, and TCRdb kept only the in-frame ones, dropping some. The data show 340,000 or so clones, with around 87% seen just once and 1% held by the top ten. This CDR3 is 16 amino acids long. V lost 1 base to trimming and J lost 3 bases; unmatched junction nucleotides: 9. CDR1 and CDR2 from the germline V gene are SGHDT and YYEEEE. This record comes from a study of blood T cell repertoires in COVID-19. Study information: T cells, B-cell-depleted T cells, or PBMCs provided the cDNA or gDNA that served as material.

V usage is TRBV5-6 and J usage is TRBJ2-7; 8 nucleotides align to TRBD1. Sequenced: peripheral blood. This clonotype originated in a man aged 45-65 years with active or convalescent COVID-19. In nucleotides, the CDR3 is TGTGCCAGCAGCTTGAGGATTGGACAGGGAGGCTACGAGCAGTACTTC. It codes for CASSLRIGQGGYEQYF.